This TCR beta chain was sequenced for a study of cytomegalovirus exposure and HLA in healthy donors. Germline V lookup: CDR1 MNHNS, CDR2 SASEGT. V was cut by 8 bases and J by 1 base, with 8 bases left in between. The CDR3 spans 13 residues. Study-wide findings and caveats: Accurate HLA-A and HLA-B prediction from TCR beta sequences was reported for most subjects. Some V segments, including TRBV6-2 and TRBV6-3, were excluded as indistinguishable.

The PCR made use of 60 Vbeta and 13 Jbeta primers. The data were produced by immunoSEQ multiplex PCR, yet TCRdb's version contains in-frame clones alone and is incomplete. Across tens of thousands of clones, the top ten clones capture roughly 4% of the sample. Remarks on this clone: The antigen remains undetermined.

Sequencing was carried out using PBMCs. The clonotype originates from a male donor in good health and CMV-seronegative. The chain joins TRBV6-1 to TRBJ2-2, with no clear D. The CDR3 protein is CASGARNTGELFF. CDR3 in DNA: TGTGCCAGCGGTGCCAGGAACACCGGGGAGCTGTTTTTT.